This TCR beta chain was captured by sequencing in a study of T cell responses to AZD1222 COVID-19 vaccine. Germline V gene lookup returns CDR1 MNHEY and CDR2 SMNVEV (reference sequence). The CDR3 consists of 10 residues. V was clipped by 8 bases and J by 2 bases, with 4 bases between them. TCRdb keeps only in-frame clones here, not all; method: immunoSEQ multiplex PCR. The sample includes roughly 100,000 clones, 80% to 90% of them seen just once. The sequenced sample was peripheral blood, obtained on day 0 of AZD1222 vaccination. This receptor was identified in an adult in good health. The chain has TRBV27 and TRBJ2-7, with D hard to call. The CDR3 is CASSPYEQYF. Here the CDR3 DNA reads TGTGCCAGCTCGCCCTACGAGCAGTACTTC.